This entry lists 25 T cell receptor beta chains sequenced from one sample in a study of T cells in localized non-small cell lung cancer. Sequencing used immunoSEQ multiplex PCR; TCRdb keeps in-frame clones, though not all of them. This table has around 55,000 clones, 70% to 90% appearing once. The material was PBMCs, obtained before any cancer treatment. These receptors were obtained from a female donor with stage II lung adenocarcinoma.

The V and J genes are TRBV5-1 and TRBJ1-2; D remains ambiguous. CDR3 length equals 14 residues. V lost 0 bases and J 1 base, leaving 7 bases between the germline ends. Per germline, CDR1 SGHRS and CDR2 YFSETQ. CDR3 residues: CASSLEASNYGYTF. The CDR3 region has the DNA TGCGCCAGCAGCTTGGAGGCGAGTAACTATGGCTACACCTTC.

This chain uses TRBV7-8 with TRBJ2-2; D may be TRBD1 (5 bases). Germline CDR1 reads SGHVS; CDR2 reads FQNEAQ. Trimming pared 5 bases from V and 6 bases from J, leaving 16 bases between. The CDR3 runs 15 residues. Here the CDR3 reads CASSPKGPTAGELFF. DNA for the CDR3: TGTGCCAGCAGCCCTAAGGGGCCCACCGCCGGGGAGCTGTTTTTT.

The J gene is TRBJ1-5, the V gene TRBV21-1. TRBV21-1 is given as a pseudogene. The CDR3 length is 15 residues. The CDR3: CASTTDGTDYQPQHF. The DNA for the CDR3 is TGTGCCAGCACCACTGATGGGACCGACTATCAGCCCCAGCATTTT.

In its sample, this clone was seen once. The chain couples TRBV19 to TRBJ1-1; no clear D. The CDR3 has 12 amino acids. From germline, CDR1 is LNHDA and CDR2 SQIVND (reference sequence). The germline V and J ends were trimmed by 4 bases and 3 bases, with 6 bases remaining between them. DNA of the CDR3: TGTGCCAGTAGTAAGGCACACACTGAAGCTTTCTTT. Its translation is CASSKAHTEAFF.

This clone was counted between two and nine times. The chain joins TRBV19 to TRBJ2-2, with 8 bases identical to TRBD2. CDR1 and CDR2 from the germline V gene are LNHDA and SQIVND (reference sequence). CDR3 length: 15 amino acids. Trimming took 5 bases from V and 7 from J; bases not matched to a gene: 9. The CDR3 loop is CASSSSGGSHGELFF. The CDR3 nucleotides are TGTGCCAGTAGTTCCTCGGGGGGGAGCCACGGGGAGCTGTTTTTT.

By sample share, this clone is medium-sized (0.01 to 0.1%). The rearrangement joins TRBV5-6 to TRBJ1-2, with D perhaps TRBD1 (6 bases). The CDR3 length is 15 residues. The V end was cut by 4 bases, the J end by 3 bases, with 16 bases between. Per the germline V gene, CDR1 is SGHDT and CDR2 is YYEEEE. The CDR3 region has the DNA TGTGCCAGCAGCAGTGGACAGACTTCGTACTATGGCTACACCTTC. Translation: CASSSGQTSYYGYTF.

The gene calls are TRBV5-1 and TRBJ1-2; 9 positions match TRBD1. The V gene's germline CDR1 is SGHRS and CDR2 YFSETQ. The CDR3 is 15 residues long. V was clipped by 3 bases and J by 7 bases; unmatched bases: 10. The CDR3, as DNA: TGCGCCAGCAGCTCGATCACAGGGGGCGTAGGTGGCTACACCTTC. Translation gives CASSSITGGVGGYTF.

The chain recombines TRBV7-9 with TRBJ2-5, with D possibly TRBD1 on 5 matching bases. The CDR3 is 13 residues long. In germline, CDR1 is SEHNR, CDR2 FQNEAQ (reference sequence). The germline V and J ends were trimmed by 2 bases and 3 bases, with 7 bases remaining between them. The CDR3 sequence is CASSLSTEETQYF. The CDR3 nucleotides are TGTGCCAGCAGCTTATCGACAGAAGAGACCCAGTACTTC.

The chain has TRBV2 and TRBJ2-7; TRBD2 matches at 7 bases. CDR3 length: 12 amino acids. J lost 8 bases, V lost 9 bases, and 10 bases had no gene match. From germline, CDR1 is SNHLY and CDR2 FYNNEI. The CDR3 sequence: CASGGDGNQQYF. The CDR3 nucleotides read TGTGCCAGTGGGGGGGACGGGAATCAGCAGTACTTC.

This clone has just a few counts. V is TRBV2 and J is TRBJ1-5; TRBD1 matches at 7 bases. Trimming at V came to 5 bases and at J to 5 bases, leaving 6 bases not matched to a gene. The V gene's germline CDR1 is SNHLY and CDR2 FYNNEI. This CDR3 contains 14 residues. CDR3 sequence reads: CASSPDRAYQPQHF. The DNA of the CDR3 is TGTGCCAGCAGTCCAGACAGGGCCTATCAGCCCCAGCATTTT.

The chain recombines TRBV11-2 with TRBJ1-2, with D unclear. V gave up 4 bases and J gave up 5 bases, with 8 bases separating them. CDR3 length equals 12 residues. CDR1 SGHAT and CDR2 FQNNGV come from the germline V gene. In nucleotides, the CDR3 is TGTGCCAGCAGCTCAGGACTGTATGGCTACACCTTC. This gives the protein CASSSGLYGYTF.

This rearrangement joins TRBV18 to TRBJ2-2; possibly TRBD1 or TRBD2 for D (6 bases each). The germline V and J ends were trimmed by 0 bases and 0 bases, with 20 bases remaining between them. The CDR3 sequence is 20 residues long. Looked up from germline, CDR1 is KGHSH and CDR2 is LQKENI. CDR3 protein: CASSPPPNRVAGSNTGELFF. For the CDR3, the DNA is TGTGCCAGCTCACCACCGCCTAACAGGGTGGCGGGGTCGAACACCGGGGAGCTGTTTTTT. Using reference TRBV18 and TRBJ2-2 for the parts outside the CDR3, the full variable domain is NAGVMQNPRHLVRRRGQEARLRCSPMKGHSHVYWYRQLPEEGLKFMVYLQKENIIDESGMPKERFSAEFPKEGPSILRIQQVVRGDSAAYFCASSPPPNRVAGSNTGELFFGEGSRLTVL.

The sample holds a few counts of this clone. V is TRBV9 and J is TRBJ2-2, with 7 positions matching TRBD2. Germline CDR1 SGDLS, CDR2 YYNGEE. The J segment lost 1 base and the V segment lost 4 bases, leaving 7 bases of the junction unmatched. The CDR3 is made up of 16 amino acids. The CDR3 region has the DNA TGTGCCAGCAGCCCCCAACGGACTAGGAACACCGGGGAGCTGTTTTTT. It translates to CASSPQRTRNTGELFF. Drawing the rest from reference TRBV9 and TRBJ2-2, the complete variable domain is DSGVTQTPKHLITATGQRVTLRCSPRSGDLSVYWYQQSLDQGLQFLIQYYNGEERAKGNILERFSAQQFPDLHSELNLSSLELGDSALYFCASSPQRTRNTGELFFGEGSRLTVL.

This chain connects TRBV9 to TRBJ1-1, with D perhaps TRBD1 (5 bases). Germline loops: CDR1 SGDLS, CDR2 YYNGEE. V lost 4 bases and J lost 0, with 10 bases in between. The CDR3 extends over 14 amino acids. CDR3 coding DNA: TGTGCCAGCAGCCTCGAGGGGCTGAACACTGAAGCTTTCTTT. Translated: CASSLEGLNTEAFF.

The chain combines TRBV5-1 with TRBJ1-1; D might be TRBD1 (6 bases). The CDR3 length is 13 residues. Germline CDR1 reads SGHRS; CDR2 reads YFSETQ. Trimming left V 3 bases short and J 3 bases short, with 9 bases between. The CDR3 sequence: CASSWTADTEAFF. Written as DNA, the CDR3 is TGCGCCAGCAGCTGGACAGCCGACACTGAAGCTTTCTTT.

The J gene is TRBJ2-2, the V gene TRBV10-3; D remains unclear. The CDR3 covers 17 residues. Germline CDR1 reads ENHRY; CDR2 reads SYGVKD. V gave up 0 bases and J gave up 8 bases, with 19 bases separating them. CDR3 coding DNA: TGTGCCATCAGTGAGTCGAGGTCCAGTCGGGCCGGGGGGGAGCTGTTTTTT. It specifies CAISESRSSRAGGELFF.

The CDR3 spells CASSPQTGPLYYGYTF. Written as DNA, the CDR3 is TGTGCCAGCAGTCCCCAGACAGGGCCCCTTTACTATGGCTACACCTTC. V usage is TRBV7-6 and J usage is TRBJ1-2; 7 nucleotides line up with TRBD1. CDR1 is SGHVS, CDR2 FNYEAQ, per germline. The CDR3 totals 16 residues. J gave up 3 bases and V 6 bases, and 13 bases lay outside the gene matches.

The chain has TRBV19 and TRBJ1-1; D ambiguous. The CDR3 extends over 14 amino acids. The V end lost 3 bases, the J end lost 0 bases, and 8 bases lay between the germline ends. Germline V gene lookup returns CDR1 LNHDA and CDR2 SQIVND (reference sequence). CDR3 sequence reads: CASSIQSLNTEAFF. CDR3 nucleotide sequence: TGTGCCAGTAGTATTCAATCTCTGAACACTGAAGCTTTCTTT.

V usage is TRBV7-9 and J usage is TRBJ1-6; D remains ambiguous. Trimming took off 1 base at V and 0 bases at J, with 10 bases between the two ends. Looked up from germline, CDR1 is SEHNR and CDR2 is FQNEAQ (reference sequence). The length of the CDR3 is 17 residues. The chain's CDR3 is CASSLGDPSSYNSPLHF. In nucleotides, the CDR3 is TGTGCCAGCAGCTTAGGAGACCCAAGCTCCTATAATTCACCCCTCCACTTT.

This chain joins TRBV5-8 and TRBJ2-3; D might be TRBD2 (6 bases). Germline V CDR1 and CDR2: SGHTS, YDEGEE. The CDR3 spans 14 residues. Trimming left V 0 bases short and J 6 bases short, with 11 bases between. This chain's CDR3 is CASSLGGGGDTQYF. For the CDR3, the DNA is TGTGCCAGCAGCTTGGGCGGAGGAGGGGATACGCAGTATTTT. Full variable domain (outside the CDR3, taken from reference TRBV5-8 and TRBJ2-3): EAGVTQSPTHLIKTRGQQATLRCSPISGHTSVYWYQQALGLGLQFLLWYDEGEERNRGNFPPRFSGRQFPNYSSELNVNALELEDSALYLCASSLGGGGDTQYFGPGTRLTVL.

This rearrangement joins TRBV5-6 to TRBJ1-1; no clear D. This CDR3 spans 14 amino acids. Trimming cost V 0 bases and J 3 bases, with 9 bases left between them. Germline V gene data show CDR1 as SGHDT and CDR2 as YYEEEE. For the CDR3, the DNA is TGTGCCAGCAGCTTGGGTAGCGCGTACACTGAAGCTTTCTTT. It encodes CASSLGSAYTEAFF.

The chain has TRBV5-1 and TRBJ1-3; D is uncertain. Germline loops: CDR1 SGHRS, CDR2 YFSETQ. CDR3 size: 16 residues. V was pared by 4 bases and J by 0 bases, with 14 bases between. CDR3 DNA: TGCGCCAGCAGCCAAGGGCAGGCCGTCTCTGGAAACACCATATATTTT. Translation gives CASSQGQAVSGNTIYF.

This clone has just one count. The chain uses TRBV27 and TRBJ1-1; D gene ambiguous. CDR1 MNHEY and CDR2 SMNVEV come from the germline V gene (reference sequence). Trimming removed 5 bases from V and 1 base from J, with 14 bases in between. The CDR3 has 15 residues. This CDR3 is CASSRSGVWNTEAFF. CDR3 bases: TGTGCCAGCAGTCGTTCGGGCGTATGGAACACTGAAGCTTTCTTT.

This clone was counted between two and nine times. The chain carries TRBV7-9 and TRBJ1-2, with D hard to call. Germline lookup yields CDR1 SEHNR and CDR2 FQNEAQ (reference sequence). The CDR3 spans 14 residues. Trimming stripped 5 bases from V and 0 bases from J, with 10 bases between. The CDR3 region is CASSPGIANYGYTF. CDR3 sequence (DNA): TGTGCCAGCAGCCCCGGTATTGCTAACTATGGCTACACCTTC. Looking up the rest from reference TRBV7-9 and TRBJ1-2 gives the full variable domain: DTGVSQNPRHKITKRGQNVTFRCDPISEHNRLYWYRQTLGQGPEFLTYFQNEAQLEKSRLLSDRFSAERPKGSFSTLEIQRTEQGDSAMYLCASSPGIANYGYTFGSGTRLTVV.

The chain uses TRBV7-9 and TRBJ2-7, with TRBD2 as a possible D gene (7 bases). Germline CDR1 is SEHNR and CDR2 is FQNEAQ (reference sequence). Trimming shortened V by 7 bases and J by 1 base, and 17 bases separated the two germline ends. This CDR3 has 15 residues. Here the CDR3 reads CASTRGGGQSYEQYF. The CDR3 DNA is TGTGCCAGCACCCGGGGCGGGGGACAATCCTACGAGCAGTACTTC.